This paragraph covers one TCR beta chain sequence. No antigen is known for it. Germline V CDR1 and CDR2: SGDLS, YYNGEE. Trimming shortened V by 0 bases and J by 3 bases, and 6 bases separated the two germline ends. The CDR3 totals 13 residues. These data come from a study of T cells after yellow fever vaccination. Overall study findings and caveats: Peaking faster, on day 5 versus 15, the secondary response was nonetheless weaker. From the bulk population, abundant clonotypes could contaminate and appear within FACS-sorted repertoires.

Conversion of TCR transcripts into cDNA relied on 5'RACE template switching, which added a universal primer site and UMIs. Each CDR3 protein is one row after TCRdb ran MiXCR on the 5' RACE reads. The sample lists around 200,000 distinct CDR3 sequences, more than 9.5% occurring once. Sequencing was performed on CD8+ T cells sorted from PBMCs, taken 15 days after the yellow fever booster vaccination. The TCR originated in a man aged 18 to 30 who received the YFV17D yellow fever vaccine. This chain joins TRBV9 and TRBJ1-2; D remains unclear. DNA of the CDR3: TGTGCCAGCAGCGTAGGGCCTTACTATGGCTACACCTTC. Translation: CASSVGPYYGYTF.